This passage covers 20 T cell receptor beta chains from one sample sequenced in a study of identical twins. MiXCR, applied by TCRdb to the 5' RACE reads, yields one record per CDR3 protein. The data show approximately 680,000 distinct CDR3 sequences, about 7.6% seen once. These records were also assigned to another study, of yellow fever vaccine responses in identical twins.

Material for sequencing was PBMCs. The receptor set was obtained from a woman younger than 35 in good health.

This clonotype was observed many times. This sequence joins TRBV20-1 and TRBJ2-1; 13 nucleotides match TRBD2. J gave up 8 bases and V 5 bases, and 9 bases lay outside the gene matches. CDR3 length: 15 residues. Germline CDR1 DFQATT, CDR2 SNEGSKA (reference sequence). The CDR3 loop is CSARRTSGGADEQFF. Written as DNA, the CDR3 is TGCAGTGCTCGGCGTACTAGCGGGGGGGCCGATGAGCAGTTCTTC.

The CDR3 protein is CASSDRGTGANYGYTF. DNA of the CDR3: TGTGCCAGCAGTGACCGCGGGACAGGGGCTAACTATGGCTACACCTTC. V gene TRBV6-1 combines with J gene TRBJ1-2; 10 positions match TRBD1. The CDR3 contains 16 residues. Germline lookup yields CDR1 MNHNS and CDR2 SASEGT. The junction had 4 bases not matched to a gene; V was cut back by 3 bases and J by 0 bases.

The chain is built from TRBV14 and TRBJ2-3; TRBD2 matches at 8 bases. The V segment lost 2 bases and the J segment 4 bases; nucleotides outside the gene matches: 17. This CDR3 has 19 amino acids. Germline CDR1 is SGHDN and CDR2 is FVKESK. The DNA for the CDR3 is TGTGCCAGCAGCCAAAGAGGATACTTAGCGGGATTAGCGGCAGATACGCAGTATTTT. Its translation: CASSQRGYLAGLAADTQYF.

The chain combines TRBV19 with TRBJ1-4, with TRBD1 as a possible D gene (6 bases). Germline CDR1 is LNHDA and CDR2 is SQIVND (reference sequence). CDR3 size: 15 residues. Deletions cut 3 bases from V and 0 bases from J, with 8 bases between. CDR3 nucleotide sequence: TGTGCCAGTAGTATCGGGGGGCCAACTAATGAAAAACTGTTTTTT. This sequence encodes CASSIGGPTNEKLFF.

The rearrangement joins TRBV20-1 to TRBJ2-7, with a possible D match to TRBD2 (6 bases). This CDR3 is 12 amino acids long. Trimming took off 6 bases at V and 4 bases at J, with 13 bases between the two ends. Germline V gene lookup returns CDR1 DFQATT and CDR2 SNEGSKA (reference sequence). CDR3: CSARRDHYEQYV. For the CDR3, the DNA is TGCAGTGCCAGGCGGGACCATTACGAGCAGTACGTC.

A few counts support this clonotype. V usage is TRBV20-1 and J usage is TRBJ1-4; 8 positions agree with TRBD1. Germline V gene lookup returns CDR1 DFQATT and CDR2 SNEGSKA (reference sequence). Germline trimming cut 5 bases from V and 6 bases from J; bases unmatched to any gene: 2. CDR3 length equals 12 residues. This CDR3 reads CSAGTGYEKLFF. In DNA form, the CDR3 reads TGCAGTGCTGGGACAGGATATGAAAAACTGTTTTTT.

The chain couples TRBV6-5 to TRBJ1-6, with 7 bases matching TRBD1. V gave up 0 bases and J gave up 9 bases; unmatched junction bases: 8. CDR1 is MNHEY, CDR2 SVGAGI, per germline. CDR3 length: 16 residues. The CDR3 bases are TGTGCCAGCAGTTACTCCCCGACAGGGAGCGGTTCACCCCTCCACTTT. It encodes CASSYSPTGSGSPLHF.

There are many counts of this clonotype. The chain recombines TRBV9 with TRBJ2-3; D is undetermined. V dropped 3 bases and J dropped 7 bases, with 3 bases sitting between them. The CDR3 spans 10 residues. Germline CDR1 reads SGDLS; CDR2 reads YYNGEE. The chain's CDR3 is CASSGNTQYF. The CDR3 nucleotides read TGTGCCAGCAGCGGGAATACGCAGTATTTT.

This clonotype came up a few times. The chain employs TRBV14 and TRBJ2-5; 9 bases are shared with TRBD2. The trim removed 4 bases at V and 14 bases at J, leaving 20 bases unmatched. The germline CDR1 and CDR2 sequences are SGHDN and FVKESK. The CDR3 is 16 amino acids. CDR3 nucleotides: TGTGCCAGCAGCCCAAGAGATTTCGGTCTAGCGGGGTGCCCATACTTC. This translates into CASSPRDFGLAGCPYF.

This clonotype was recorded at least ten times. The chain combines TRBV12-3 or TRBV12-4 with TRBJ1-1; 9 nucleotides match TRBD1. The CDR3 is 14 residues long. Trimming at V came to 5 bases and at J to 11 bases, leaving 12 bases not matched to a gene. The CDR3 DNA is TGTGCCAGCAGTCCGATACAGGGGGCCGGACTGGCTTTCTTT. This codes for CASSPIQGAGLAFF.

The rearrangement uses TRBV12-3 or TRBV12-4 and TRBJ1-4; unclear D gene. The CDR3 covers 14 residues. V lost 3 bases to trimming and J lost 2 bases, with 7 bases between them. CDR3 region: CASSFLVTNEKLFF. The CDR3 DNA sequence: TGTGCCAGCAGTTTCCTTGTCACTAATGAAAAACTGTTTTTT.

The J gene is TRBJ1-1, the V gene TRBV5-1; the match to TRBD1 covers 8 bases. This CDR3 has 16 amino acids. Germline V CDR1 and CDR2: SGHRS, YFSETQ. V was pared by 4 bases and J by 6 bases, with 14 bases of the junction left unmatched. CDR3 nucleotide sequence: TGCGCCAGCAGCAAAGACAGGGGATGGTATCACGCTGAAGCTTTCTTT. Protein: CASSKDRGWYHAEAFF.

The chain is built from TRBV3-1 and TRBJ2-2; D ambiguous. V was clipped by 5 bases and J by 4 bases, with 11 bases between them. CDR3 size: 14 residues. The V gene's germline CDR1 is LGHDT and CDR2 YNNKEL (reference sequence). The CDR3 sequence is CASSGPPGTGELFF. The CDR3 region has the DNA TGTGCCAGCAGCGGCCCCCCTGGCACCGGGGAGCTGTTTTTT.

This clonotype occurred a few times. The chain uses TRBV12-3 or TRBV12-4 and TRBJ2-1, with 9 bases lining up with TRBD2. CDR3 length: 17 residues. With V trimmed by 4 bases and J by 4 bases, 11 bases remained unmatched. In nucleotides, the CDR3 is TGTGCCAGCAGTTCAACTAAGACTAGCGGATTTTACAATGAGCAGTTCTTC. Translation: CASSSTKTSGFYNEQFF.

In this sample, this clonotype turned up a few times. This chain connects TRBV5-5 to TRBJ1-1; TRBD1 is a possible D gene (6 bases). There are 14 residues in the CDR3. The V gene's germline CDR1 is SGHKS and CDR2 YYEKEE (reference sequence). The V and J ends lost 0 bases and 5 bases respectively, with 11 bases between them. The CDR3 loop reads CASSLDGGRTEAFF. DNA of the CDR3: TGTGCCAGCAGCTTGGATGGGGGCAGGACTGAAGCTTTCTTT.

This clonotype was counted ten times or more. J is TRBJ2-7 and V is TRBV7-9; TRBD1 matches 9 bases. Germline-derived CDR1 and CDR2 are SEHNR and FQNEAQ (reference sequence). The trim removed 4 bases at V and 4 bases at J, leaving 8 bases unmatched. The CDR3 extends over 15 amino acids. The CDR3 coding sequence is TGTGCCAGCAGCTACTATCCGGGGACAGGGTACGAGCAGTACTTC. Translating it yields CASSYYPGTGYEQYF.

This chain joins TRBV5-1 and TRBJ2-6; D not certain. CDR1 and CDR2 from the germline V gene are SGHRS and YFSETQ. The length of the CDR3 is 15 residues. The ends were cut back, 4 bases at V and 0 bases at J, with 8 bases in the middle. CDR3 protein: CASSPKDSGANVLTF. In nucleotides, the CDR3 is TGCGCCAGCAGCCCCAAAGACTCTGGGGCCAACGTCCTGACTTTC.

This clonotype has only a few counts. This chain connects TRBV20-1 to TRBJ1-2; 7 bases match TRBD1. Germline-derived CDR1 and CDR2 are DFQATT and SNEGSKA (reference sequence). Trimming cost V 3 bases and J 4 bases; bases outside gene matches: 20. The CDR3 covers 18 residues. The CDR3 nucleotides read TGCAGTGCTAGGTCAACAACGGACCGGACAGGTCGCGGCTATGGCTACACCTTC. Translating gives CSARSTTDRTGRGYGYTF.

V usage is TRBV12-3 or TRBV12-4 and J usage is TRBJ2-7; the match to TRBD1 covers 10 bases. Losses at the gene ends were 5 bases for V and 4 bases for J; bases not matched to a gene: 8. The CDR3 has 15 amino acids. The CDR3 DNA reads as TGTGCCAGCAGTCCCTCCGGGACAGGGGTATACGAGCAGTACTTC. Its protein product is CASSPSGTGVYEQYF.

This chain connects TRBV20-1 to TRBJ2-7; 8 bases align to TRBD2. The CDR3 has 14 amino acids. V lost 6 bases to trimming and J lost 0 bases; unmatched junction nucleotides: 7. Germline V gene lookup returns CDR1 DFQATT and CDR2 SNEGSKA (reference sequence). The DNA for the CDR3 is TGCAGTGCGCTGACTAGCGAAAGCTCCTACGAGCAGTACTTC. As protein: CSALTSESSYEQYF.